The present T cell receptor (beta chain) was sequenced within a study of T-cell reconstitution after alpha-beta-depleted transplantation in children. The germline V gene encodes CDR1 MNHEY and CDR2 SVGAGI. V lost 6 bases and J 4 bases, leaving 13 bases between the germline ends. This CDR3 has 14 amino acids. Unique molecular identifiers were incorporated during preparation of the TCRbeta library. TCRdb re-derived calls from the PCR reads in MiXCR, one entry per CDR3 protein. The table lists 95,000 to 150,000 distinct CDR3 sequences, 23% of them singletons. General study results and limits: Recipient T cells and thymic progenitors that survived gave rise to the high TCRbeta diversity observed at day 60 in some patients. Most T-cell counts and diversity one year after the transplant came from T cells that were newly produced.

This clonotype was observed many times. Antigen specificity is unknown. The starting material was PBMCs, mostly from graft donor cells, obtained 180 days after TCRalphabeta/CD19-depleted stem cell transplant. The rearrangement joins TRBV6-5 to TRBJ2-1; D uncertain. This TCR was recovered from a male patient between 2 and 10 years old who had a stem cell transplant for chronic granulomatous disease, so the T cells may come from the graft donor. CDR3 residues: CASSQGWTYNEQFF. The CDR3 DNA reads TGTGCCAGCAGCCAAGGGTGGACGTACAATGAGCAGTTCTTC.